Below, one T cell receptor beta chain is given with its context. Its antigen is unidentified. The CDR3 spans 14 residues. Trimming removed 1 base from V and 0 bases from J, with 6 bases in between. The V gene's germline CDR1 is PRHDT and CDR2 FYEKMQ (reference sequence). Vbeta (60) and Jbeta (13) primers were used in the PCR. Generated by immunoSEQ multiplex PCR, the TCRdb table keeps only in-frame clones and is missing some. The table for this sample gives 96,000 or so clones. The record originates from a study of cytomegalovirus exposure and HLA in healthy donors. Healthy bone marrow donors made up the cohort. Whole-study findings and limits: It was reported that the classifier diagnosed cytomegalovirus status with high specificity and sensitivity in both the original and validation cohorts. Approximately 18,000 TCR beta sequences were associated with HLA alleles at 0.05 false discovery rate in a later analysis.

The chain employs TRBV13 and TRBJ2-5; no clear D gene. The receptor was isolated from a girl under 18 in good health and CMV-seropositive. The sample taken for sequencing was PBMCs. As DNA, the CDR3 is TGTGCCAGCAGCTTAGCACTGGACCAAGAGACCCAGTACTTC. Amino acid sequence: CASSLALDQETQYF. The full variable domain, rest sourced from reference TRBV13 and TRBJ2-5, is AAGVIQSPRHLIKEKRETATLKCYPIPRHDTVYWYQQGPGQDPQFLISFYEKMQSDKGSIPDRFSAQQFSDYHSELNMSSLELGDSALYFCASSLALDQETQYFGPGTRLLVL.